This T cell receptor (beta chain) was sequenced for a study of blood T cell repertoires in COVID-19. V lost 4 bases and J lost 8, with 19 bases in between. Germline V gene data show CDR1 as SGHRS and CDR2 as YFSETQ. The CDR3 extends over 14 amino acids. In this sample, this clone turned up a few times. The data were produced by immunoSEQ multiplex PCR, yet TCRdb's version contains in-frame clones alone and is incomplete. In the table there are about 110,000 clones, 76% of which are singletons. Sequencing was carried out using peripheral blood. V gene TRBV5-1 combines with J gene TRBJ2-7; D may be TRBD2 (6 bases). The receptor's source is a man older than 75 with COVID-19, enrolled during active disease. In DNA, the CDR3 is TGCGCCAGCAGCGTGAGCGGACGGGAGAAGAAGCAGTACTTC. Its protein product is CASSVSGREKKQYF.